This TCR beta chain comes out of a study of long-term antiretroviral therapy in people with HIV. Run at survey level, the immunoSEQ assay was version v3.0. TCRdb keeps only in-frame clones here, not all; method: immunoSEQ multiplex PCR. The profile shows some 35,000 clones, over 85% of them singletons. V lost 3 bases and J 5 bases, leaving 11 bases between the germline ends. Germline V CDR1 and CDR2: SGDLS, YYNGEE. CDR3 size: 13 residues. The origin of this receptor is a woman aged 45-65 years with HIV. Sequencing was performed on unsorted PBMCs, taken 5 to 5.5 years after starting antiretroviral therapy. The chain has TRBV9 and TRBJ2-5, with D maybe TRBD2 (5 bases). DNA of the CDR3: TGTGCCAGCAGCGGGACTCGGTCGGAGACCCAGTACTTC. Protein: CASSGTRSETQYF.